The present TCR beta chain was sequenced within a study of T cell responses to AZD1222 COVID-19 vaccine (dated by TCRdb to 2020 to 2022). Context from the whole study: A total of 230 to 250 trial participants underwent TCR sequencing, of whom some 210 received two doses of AZD1222 and about 25 received two doses of the MenACWY control vaccine. Trial participants were enrolled into age subgroups of 18-55, 56-69 and 70-plus years, which contained roughly 140, 27 and 60 TCR-sequenced participants, respectively. The study at large found these results: Epitopes outside the regions mutated in the B.1.351 and B.1.1.7 variants were reportedly recognized by nearly half of the unique spike-specific TCRs. Participants were mostly white British, with more females than males. The authors suggested clonal diversity may have been underestimated. The vaccine-associated CD4 TCRs covered the entire spike protein, and the dominant responses fell in regions 160-218 and 743-854. After two AZD1222 doses, spike-specific TCR breadth and depth were significantly higher than at day 0 and than in MenACWY recipients. Conclusions about previously exposed vaccinees are limited because only six or seven AZD1222 recipients were SARS-CoV-2 seropositive at baseline. The 56-69-year group was small, and its depth increase did not reach significance, likely because of low power. Because no day 14 peak-response samples were available, repertoires were characterized only after the peak T cell response.

The germline V gene (reference sequence) specifies MNHEY as CDR1 and SMNVEV as CDR2. The CDR3 runs 18 amino acids, cysteine and phenylalanine included. The entry retains the CDR3 DNA only, 54 bases that are in frame from base 1. Cut back by 6 bases and 7 bases, the V and J ends lie 28 bases apart. About this clone: What this receptor recognizes is not known. No clone much larger than this one lies a single base away; base qualities are absent.

The time point label here, explained by the study, means: baseline before first vaccination. The sample's treatment or condition label, in plain terms: meningococcal conjugate vaccine given as trial control. Samples from vaccinated people were obtained from the UK trials COV001 and COV002, which included a single-blind randomized controlled phase 2/3 trial of AZD1222 (ChAdOx1 nCoV-19) in healthy adults. For TCRbeta chain sequencing, PBMC samples from trial participants were taken at day 0 and at day 28 after the second dose. The CDR3 regions of human TCRbeta chains were analyzed by immunosequencing. As for the original processing: TCRs in the repertoires were matched against a reference library of SARS-CoV-2-specific TCRs that had been generated with the MIRA antigen-specificity platform. Breadth was defined as the fraction of unique TCRs that were SARS-CoV-2-associated, and depth was defined as the fraction of total T cells that were SARS-CoV-2-associated. Using the MIRA data, every spike-specific TCR was mapped to the spike region that the TCR reacted to and assigned to either a CD4 or a CD8 class. Log10-transformed breadth and depth values were compared by one-way ANOVA with Sidak's multiple comparisons tests. Drawn from immuneACCESS, this table holds only the in-frame rearrangements with V and J called that TCRdb kept. Clones are partly lost; checked studies trace under half to an unresolved V gene and leave the rest unexplained. V and J calls and clone size follow that table, whereas D and trimming were derived from the DNA. The sample table holds 100,000 to 150,000 clones, of which approximately 90% were seen once. The ten largest clones take up roughly 11% of the sample.

The TCR originated in an adult in good health. The source material was peripheral blood, sampled on day 0 of MenACWY control vaccination. The sequence joins TRBV27 to TRBJ1-5; possibly the D gene is TRBD1, per 6 matching bases. The nucleotide sequence reads TGTGCCAGCAGCCCCCTCTTCCTGGGTACCAGGGGAGACCAGCCCCAGCATTTT. This yields the protein CASSPLFLGTRGDQPQHF.